This TCR beta chain was sequenced in a study of cytomegalovirus exposure and HLA in healthy donors. Whole-study context: The 90 to 150 validation repertoires, a later analysis reported, used the same platform as the approximately 670 first-cohort repertoires. General study findings and limits: The study listed roughly 160 cytomegalovirus-associated TCR beta chains. Reportedly, diagnosis of cytomegalovirus status by the classifier showed high specificity and sensitivity.

CDR3 length: 14 residues. V lost 5 bases and J lost 4, with 15 bases in between. Germline-derived CDR1 and CDR2 are SGHDT and YYEEEE. Notes on this clone: The antigen is undetermined.

From the roughly 110-subject validation cohort, which was separate from the roughly 700-subject first cohort, the donors were drawn. TCRdb's table, derived via immunoSEQ multiplex PCR, lists solely in-frame clones and lacks some. This repertoire shows around 180,000 clones, approximately 80% found once; its top ten account for approximately 7%. The specimen sequenced was PBMCs. The chain links TRBV5-6 to TRBJ1-1, with D perhaps matching TRBD1 (6 bases). This clonotype was obtained from a young man in good health and CMV-seropositive. In nucleotides, the CDR3 is TGTGCCAGCAGTTTCGACAGGTTGGGCACTGAAGCTTTCTTT. This codes for CASSFDRLGTEAFF.